The source of this T cell receptor beta chain is a study of T cells of healthy individuals. In TCRdb, the 5' RACE reads were re-called with MiXCR into one record per CDR3 protein. The sample records some 100,000 distinct CDR3 sequences, approximately 18% being singletons. The CDR3 loop spans 16 amino acids. Germline CDR1 reads SNHLY; CDR2 reads FYNNEI. V was cut by 8 bases and J by 3 bases, with 19 bases left in between. The chain combines TRBV2 with TRBJ2-2; a possible D gene is TRBD2 (6 bases). The TCR sequence derives from a human donor in good health. CDR3 nucleotides: TGTGCCAGCGGTCGGGCGGGGCGCCGAGACACCGGGGAGCTGTTTTTT. As protein: CASGRAGRRDTGELFF.